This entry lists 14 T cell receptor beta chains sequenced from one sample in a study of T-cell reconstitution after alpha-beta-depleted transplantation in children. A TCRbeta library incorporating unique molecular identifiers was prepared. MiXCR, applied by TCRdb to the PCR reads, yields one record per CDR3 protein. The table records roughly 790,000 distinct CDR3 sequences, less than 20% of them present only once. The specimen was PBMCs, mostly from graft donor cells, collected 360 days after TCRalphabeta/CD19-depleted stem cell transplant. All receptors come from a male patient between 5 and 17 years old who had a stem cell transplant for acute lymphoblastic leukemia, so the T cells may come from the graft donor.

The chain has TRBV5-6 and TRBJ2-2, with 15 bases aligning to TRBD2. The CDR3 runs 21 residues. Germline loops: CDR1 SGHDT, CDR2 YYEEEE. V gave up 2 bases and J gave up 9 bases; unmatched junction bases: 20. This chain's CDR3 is CASSLVTYRTSGRAAHRELFF. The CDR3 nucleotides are TGTGCCAGCAGCTTAGTCACCTACCGGACTAGCGGGAGGGCCGCACACCGGGAGCTGTTTTTT.

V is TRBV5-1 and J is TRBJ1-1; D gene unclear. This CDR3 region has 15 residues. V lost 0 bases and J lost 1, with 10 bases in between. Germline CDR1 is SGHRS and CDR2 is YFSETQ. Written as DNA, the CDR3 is TGCGCCAGCAGCTTGGTGGTCAGGCAGAACACTGAAGCTTTCTTT. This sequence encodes CASSLVVRQNTEAFF.

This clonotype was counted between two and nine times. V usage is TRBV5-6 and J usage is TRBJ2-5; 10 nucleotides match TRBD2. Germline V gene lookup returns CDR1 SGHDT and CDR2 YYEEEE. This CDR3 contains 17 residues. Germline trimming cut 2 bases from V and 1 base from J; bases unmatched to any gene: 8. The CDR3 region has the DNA TGTGCCAGCAGCTTACACGCGCTAGCGGGGGCCCAAGAGACCCAGTACTTC. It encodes CASSLHALAGAQETQYF.

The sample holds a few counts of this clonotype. The CDR3 protein is CASSQEARYEQYF. The CDR3 bases are TGCGCCAGCAGCCAAGAAGCCCGCTACGAGCAGTACTTC. The chain carries TRBV4-1 and TRBJ2-7; D gene ambiguous. Trimming removed 0 bases at V and 3 bases at J, with 6 bases between. The CDR3 has 13 residues. Germline assignment: CDR1 MGHRA and CDR2 YSYEKL.

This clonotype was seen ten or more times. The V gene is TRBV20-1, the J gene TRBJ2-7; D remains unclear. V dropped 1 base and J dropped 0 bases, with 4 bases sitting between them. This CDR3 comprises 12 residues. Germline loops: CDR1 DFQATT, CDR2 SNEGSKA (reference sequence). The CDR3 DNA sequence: TGCAGTGCTAGAGGGAGCTCCTACGAGCAGTACTTC. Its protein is CSARGSSYEQYF.

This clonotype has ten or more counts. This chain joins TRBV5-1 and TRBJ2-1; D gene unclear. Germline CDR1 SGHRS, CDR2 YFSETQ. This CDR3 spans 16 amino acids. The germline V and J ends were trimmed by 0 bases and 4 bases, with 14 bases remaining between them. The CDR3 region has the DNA TGCGCCAGCAGCTTGGCCAGGATCCAAATGTACAATGAGCAGTTCTTC. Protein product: CASSLARIQMYNEQFF. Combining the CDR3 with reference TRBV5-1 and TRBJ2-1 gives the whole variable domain KAGVTQTPRYLIKTRGQQVTLSCSPISGHRSVSWYQQTPGQGLQFLFEYFSETQRNKGNFPGRFSGRQFSNSRSEMNVSTLELGDSALYLCASSLARIQMYNEQFFGPGTRLTVL.

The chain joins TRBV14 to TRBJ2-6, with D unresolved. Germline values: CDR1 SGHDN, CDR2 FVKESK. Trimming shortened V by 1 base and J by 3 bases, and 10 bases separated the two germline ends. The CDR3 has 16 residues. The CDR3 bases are TGTGCCAGCAGCCAAGGGCCTGGCGGTGGGGCCAACGTCCTGACTTTC. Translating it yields CASSQGPGGGANVLTF.

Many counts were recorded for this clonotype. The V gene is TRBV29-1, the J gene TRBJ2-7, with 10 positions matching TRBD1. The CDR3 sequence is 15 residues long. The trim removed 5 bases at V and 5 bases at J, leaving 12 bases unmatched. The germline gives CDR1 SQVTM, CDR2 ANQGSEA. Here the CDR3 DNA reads TGCAGCGTTCATCTCCTGCGGACAGGGGGGAACGAGCAGTACTTC. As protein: CSVHLLRTGGNEQYF.

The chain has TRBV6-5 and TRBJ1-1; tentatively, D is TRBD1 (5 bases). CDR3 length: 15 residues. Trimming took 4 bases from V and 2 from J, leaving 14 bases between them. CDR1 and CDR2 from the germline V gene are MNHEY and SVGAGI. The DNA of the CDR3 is TGTGCCAGCAGTTTCCTCGGGACTTCTAACACTGAAGCTTTCTTT. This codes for CASSFLGTSNTEAFF.

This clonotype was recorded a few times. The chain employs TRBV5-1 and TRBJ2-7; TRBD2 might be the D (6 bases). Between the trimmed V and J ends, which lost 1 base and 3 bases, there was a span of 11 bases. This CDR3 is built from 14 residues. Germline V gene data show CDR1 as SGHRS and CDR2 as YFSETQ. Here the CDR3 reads CASSLYGGLYEQYF. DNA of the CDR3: TGCGCCAGCAGCTTGTACGGGGGTCTCTACGAGCAGTACTTC.

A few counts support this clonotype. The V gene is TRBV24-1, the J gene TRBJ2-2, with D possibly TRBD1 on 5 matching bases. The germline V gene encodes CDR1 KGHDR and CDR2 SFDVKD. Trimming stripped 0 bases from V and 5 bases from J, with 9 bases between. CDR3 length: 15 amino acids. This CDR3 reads CATSDLGRDTGELFF. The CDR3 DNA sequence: TGTGCCACCAGTGATTTGGGCAGGGATACCGGGGAGCTGTTTTTT.

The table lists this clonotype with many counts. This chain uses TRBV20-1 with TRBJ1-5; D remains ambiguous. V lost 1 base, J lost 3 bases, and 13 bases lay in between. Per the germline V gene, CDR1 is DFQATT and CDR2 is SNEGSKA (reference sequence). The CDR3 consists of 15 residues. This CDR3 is CSARVKTTANQPQHF. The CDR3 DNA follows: TGCAGTGCTAGAGTTAAGACGACCGCCAATCAGCCCCAGCATTTT.

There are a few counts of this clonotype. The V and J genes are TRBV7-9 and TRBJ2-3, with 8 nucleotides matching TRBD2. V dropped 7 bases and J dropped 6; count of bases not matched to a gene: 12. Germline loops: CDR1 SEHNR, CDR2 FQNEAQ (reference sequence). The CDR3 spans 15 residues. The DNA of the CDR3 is TGTGCCAGCACCGGTATAGCGGGAACCTCCGATACGCAGTATTTT. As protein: CASTGIAGTSDTQYF.

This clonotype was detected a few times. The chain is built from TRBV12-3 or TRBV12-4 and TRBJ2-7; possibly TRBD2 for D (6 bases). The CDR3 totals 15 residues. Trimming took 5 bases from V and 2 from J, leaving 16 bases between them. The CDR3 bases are TGTGCCAGCAGTCCTACTAGCCAGGAAACCTACGAGCAGTACTTC. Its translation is CASSPTSQETYEQYF.